This T cell receptor beta chain was identified during a study of OX40 agonist ivuxolimab in advanced cancers. On the study more broadly: Under the entry rules, prior anti-PD-1, anti-PD-L1 or anti-CTLA-4 therapy was allowed, and approximately 40% had some. Two cutaneous melanoma patients and one hepatocellular carcinoma patient, three in all, had partial responses.

Here immunoSEQ multiplex PCR was the method, and the copy in TCRdb shows in-frame clones only, minus some. The data show around 130,000 clones, around 95% seen once. Remarks on this clone: Its antigen is unidentified.

Study-wide results and limits: Some of the lowest clonal expansion was seen in partial responders at 0.1-3.0 mg/kg. Antigen specificity of clonally expanded peripheral T cells was not established.

CDR3 length equals 11 residues. Looked up from germline, CDR1 is MNHNY and CDR2 is SVGAGI (reference sequence). Trimming shortened V by 8 bases and J by 6 bases, and 11 bases separated the two germline ends. The rearrangement links TRBV6-6 to TRBJ2-7; possible D gene TRBD2, 5 bases. The source material was CD4+ or CD8+ T cells sorted from blood, sampled in a trial of the OX40 agonist ivuxolimab. The sequence came from an adult with an advanced solid tumor such as melanoma, head and neck, liver or kidney cancer. The CDR3 reads CASSSGGEQYF. The CDR3 nucleotides read TGTGCCAGCTCTTCCGGAGGCGAGCAGTACTTC.